This is a list of T cell receptor beta chains from one sample in a study of blood T cell repertoires in COVID-19. Produced via immunoSEQ multiplex PCR; TCRdb's table is partial and in-frame only. The sample gives 50,000 to 70,000 clones, 80% to 90% of which show up once; roughly 8% is in the top ten. Sequences were obtained from peripheral blood. All receptors derive from a human donor with active COVID-19. The donor label of this sample is uncertain. The CDR3 runs from the conserved cysteine through the conserved F or W. The order of the fields is clone size, V gene, J gene, D gene, CDR3 length, CDR3 protein, CDR3 DNA. The D gene is left open where the match is weak. Clone size appears in some rows only: once, few, many, or a class for an expanded clone.

size: NA; V: TRBV6-2/TRBV6-3; J: TRBJ2-3; D: TRBD2; length: 16; CDR3: CASSLLSGRGTDTQYF; DNA: TGTGCCAGCAGTCTTCTTAGCGGGAGAGGAACAGATACGCAGTATTTT
size: NA; V: TRBV6-5; J: TRBJ2-3; D: TRBD2; length: 14; CDR3: CASSYSREKDTQYF; DNA: TGTGCCAGCAGTTACTCGCGGGAGAAAGATACGCAGTATTTT
size: NA; V: TRBV7-9; J: TRBJ2-3; D: TRBD2; length: 16; CDR3: CASSPSPGAGTDTQYF; DNA: TGTGCCAGCAGCCCCTCCCCGGGAGCGGGGACAGATACGCAGTATTTT
size: NA; V: TRBV7-2; J: TRBJ1-4; D: TRBD1; length: 15; CDR3: CASSSNQGAREKLFF; DNA: TGTGCCAGCAGCTCGAACCAGGGGGCGCGTGAAAAACTGTTTTTT
size: NA; V: TRBV29-1; J: TRBJ1-1; D: NA; length: 13; CDR3: CSVEAGVNTEAFF; DNA: TGCAGCGTTGAGGCGGGGGTGAACACTGAAGCTTTCTTT
size: NA; V: TRBV27; J: TRBJ2-5; D: NA; length: 13; CDR3: CASSLRVWETQYF; DNA: TGTGCCAGCAGTTTAAGAGTTTGGGAGACCCAGTACTTC
size: medium-sized; V: TRBV27; J: TRBJ1-1; D: NA; length: 14; CDR3: CASTAVYPDTEAFF; DNA: TGTGCCAGCACGGCGGTATACCCTGACACTGAAGCTTTCTTT
size: NA; V: TRBV7-8; J: TRBJ1-3; D: NA; length: 14; CDR3: CASSQEGPGNTIYF; DNA: TGTGCCAGCAGTCAGGAGGGGCCTGGAAACACCATATATTTT
size: NA; V: TRBV4-3; J: TRBJ2-7; D: NA; length: 15; CDR3: CASSPGTSSSYEQYF; DNA: TGCGCCAGCAGCCCAGGGACATCGAGCTCCTACGAGCAGTACTTC
size: NA; V: TRBV5-4; J: TRBJ2-7; D: NA; length: 12; CDR3: CASSLPNYEQYF; DNA: TGTGCCAGCAGCTTGCCCAACTACGAGCAGTACTTC
size: NA; V: TRBV10-1; J: TRBJ2-5; D: NA; length: 13; CDR3: CASSESEGTTQYF; DNA: TGCGCCAGCAGTGAGTCAGAGGGTACGACCCAGTACTTC
size: NA; V: TRBV19; J: TRBJ2-3; D: TRBD2; length: 16; CDR3: CASSIGLAGTSDTQYF; DNA: TGTGCCAGTAGTATAGGGCTAGCGGGGACGTCGGATACGCAGTATTTT
size: once; V: TRBV6-6; J: TRBJ1-5; D: NA; length: 13; CDR3: CASSEGGNQPQHF; DNA: TGTGCCAGCAGTGAGGGAGGGAATCAGCCCCAGCATTTT
size: NA; V: TRBV5-1; J: TRBJ2-1; D: NA; length: 14; CDR3: CASSLVPSSDEQFF; DNA: TGCGCCAGCAGCTTGGTTCCTAGCAGCGATGAGCAGTTCTTC
size: once; V: TRBV27; J: TRBJ2-2; D: NA; length: 16; CDR3: CASSLPGTPNTGELFF; DNA: TGTGCCAGCAGTTTGCCCGGGACTCCCAACACCGGGGAGCTGTTTTTT
size: NA; V: TRBV27; J: TRBJ2-3; D: NA; length: 17; CDR3: CASSFQQGQKTTDTQYF; DNA: TGTGCCAGCAGTTTCCAGCAAGGACAGAAAACCACAGATACGCAGTATTTT
size: NA; V: TRBV5-4; J: TRBJ1-1; D: TRBD1; length: 14; CDR3: CASSLWTGGTEAFF; DNA: TGTGCCAGCAGCTTATGGACAGGGGGAACTGAAGCTTTCTTT
size: NA; V: TRBV19; J: TRBJ1-5; D: TRBD1; length: 16; CDR3: CASSFRQGPPNQPQHF; DNA: TGTGCCAGTAGTTTCCGACAGGGCCCCCCTAATCAGCCCCAGCATTTT
size: NA; V: TRBV9; J: TRBJ2-7; D: NA; length: 13; CDR3: CASSQNPTGEQYF; DNA: TGTGCCAGCAGCCAAAATCCGACGGGCGAGCAGTACTTC
size: NA; V: TRBV9; J: TRBJ2-5; D: NA; length: 16; CDR3: CASSPRTNLYQETQYF; DNA: TGTGCCAGCAGCCCCCGGACAAACCTGTACCAAGAGACCCAGTACTTC
size: NA; V: TRBV27; J: TRBJ2-7; D: NA; length: 14; CDR3: CASSTSGVRGEQYF; DNA: TGTGCCAGCAGCACATCAGGGGTCCGCGGTGAGCAGTACTTC
size: NA; V: TRBV7-2; J: TRBJ1-5; D: TRBD1; length: 14; CDR3: CASSPGQTGQPQHF; DNA: TGTGCCAGCAGCCCCGGACAGACAGGGCAGCCCCAGCATTTT
size: NA; V: TRBV5-1; J: TRBJ2-1; D: TRBD1; length: 16; CDR3: CASSPVWGQGGNEQFF; DNA: TGCGCCAGCAGCCCTGTTTGGGGACAGGGGGGCAATGAGCAGTTCTTC
size: once; V: TRBV10-3; J: TRBJ2-3; D: NA; length: 15; CDR3: CAISESYRSTDTQYF; DNA: TGTGCCATCAGTGAGTCCTACAGAAGCACAGATACGCAGTATTTT
size: once; V: TRBV20-1; J: TRBJ2-1; D: NA; length: 11; CDR3: CSARVAPEQFF; DNA: TGCAGTGCTCGGGTGGCGCCTGAGCAGTTCTTC
size: NA; V: TRBV3-1/TRBV3-2; J: TRBJ2-7; D: NA; length: 13; CDR3: CASSSAQGYEQYF; DNA: TGTGCCAGCAGTTCCGCCCAGGGCTACGAGCAGTACTTC
size: NA; V: TRBV4-1; J: TRBJ1-1; D: NA; length: 15; CDR3: CASSPAAVKNTEAFF; DNA: TGCGCCAGCAGCCCGGCGGCAGTAAAGAACACTGAAGCTTTCTTT
size: NA; V: TRBV19; J: TRBJ2-7; D: TRBD2; length: 13; CDR3: CASSKGLSYEQYF; DNA: TGTGCCAGTAGTAAGGGACTATCCTACGAGCAGTACTTC
size: NA; V: TRBV7-2; J: TRBJ2-1; D: TRBD2; length: 14; CDR3: CASSSGLAWNEQFF; DNA: TGTGCCAGCAGCTCGGGACTAGCATGGAATGAGCAGTTCTTC
size: NA; V: TRBV5-6; J: TRBJ2-5; D: NA; length: 14; CDR3: CASSLGVSGETQYF; DNA: TGTGCCAGCAGCTTGGGGGTTTCAGGGGAGACCCAGTACTTC
size: NA; V: TRBV14; J: TRBJ2-1; D: TRBD2; length: 17; CDR3: CASSPSSTGLAGAEQFF; DNA: TGTGCCAGCAGCCCTTCATCAACGGGACTAGCGGGAGCTGAGCAGTTCTTC
size: NA; V: TRBV4-3; J: TRBJ2-2; D: NA; length: 16; CDR3: CASSQVSYRNTGELFF; DNA: TGCGCCAGCAGCCAAGTTTCTTACAGGAACACCGGGGAGCTGTTTTTT
size: NA; V: TRBV18; J: TRBJ2-1; D: TRBD2; length: 16; CDR3: CASSLLGLAGEGEQFF; DNA: TGTGCCAGCTCACTCTTGGGACTAGCGGGAGAGGGAGAGCAGTTCTTC
size: NA; V: TRBV5-6; J: TRBJ2-3; D: NA; length: 17; CDR3: CASSPRHRSPSTDTQYF; DNA: TGTGCCAGCAGCCCTCGCCACAGGTCTCCTAGCACAGATACGCAGTATTTT
size: NA; V: TRBV7-7; J: TRBJ2-3; D: TRBD1; length: 15; CDR3: CASSLQGAQTDTQYF; DNA: TGTGCTAGCAGCTTGCAGGGGGCTCAAACAGATACGCAGTATTTT
size: NA; V: TRBV6-6; J: TRBJ2-7; D: TRBD1; length: 15; CDR3: CASSDRERNSYEQYF; DNA: TGTGCCAGCAGCGACAGGGAGAGGAATTCCTACGAGCAGTACTTC
size: NA; V: TRBV1; J: TRBJ1-1; D: NA; length: 12; CDR3: CTSSRTGPEAFF; DNA: TGCACCAGCAGCCGAACAGGGCCTGAAGCTTTCTTT
size: NA; V: TRBV30; J: TRBJ2-7; D: NA; length: 11; CDR3: CAWGQSYEQYF; DNA: TGTGCCTGGGGACAGTCCTACGAGCAGTACTTC
size: NA; V: TRBV6-6; J: TRBJ2-7; D: NA; length: 12; CDR3: CASREGEGEQYF; DNA: TGTGCCAGCAGGGAGGGCGAGGGCGAGCAGTACTTC
size: NA; V: TRBV11-2; J: TRBJ2-7; D: NA; length: 14; CDR3: CASSPEGGPYEQYF; DNA: TGTGCCAGCAGCCCCGAGGGCGGACCCTACGAGCAGTACTTC
size: NA; V: TRBV7-3; J: TRBJ2-3; D: TRBD1; length: 14; CDR3: CASSSQGRADTQYF; DNA: TGTGCCAGCAGCTCACAGGGGCGAGCAGATACGCAGTATTTT
size: NA; V: TRBV6-2/TRBV6-3; J: TRBJ1-5; D: NA; length: 14; CDR3: CASSYWTPGAPQHF; DNA: TGTGCCAGCAGTTACTGGACCCCAGGGGCGCCCCAGCATTTT
size: NA; V: TRBV10-3; J: TRBJ2-1; D: TRBD2; length: 16; CDR3: CAISEQLAGGRNEQFF; DNA: TGTGCCATCAGTGAACAACTAGCGGGGGGGCGGAATGAGCAGTTCTTC
size: NA; V: TRBV5-1; J: TRBJ2-1; D: TRBD2; length: 18; CDR3: CASSPSRSAGGLYNEQFF; DNA: TGCGCCAGCAGCCCTAGTCGATCAGCGGGGGGATTATACAATGAGCAGTTCTTC
size: NA; V: TRBV30; J: TRBJ2-5; D: TRBD1; length: 14; CDR3: CAWSVPGGLETQYF; DNA: TGTGCCTGGAGTGTGCCAGGGGGCCTGGAGACCCAGTACTTC
size: NA; V: TRBV20-1; J: TRBJ2-1; D: TRBD2; length: 15; CDR3: CSASPLAGGYNEQFF; DNA: TGCAGTGCTAGTCCCCTAGCGGGAGGCTACAATGAGCAGTTCTTC